The following is a TCR beta chain sequence with its context. Its antigen is currently unknown. Patients with autoimmune history or systemic immunosuppression were excluded. The CDR3 is 14 amino acids. CDR1 and CDR2 from the germline V gene are MNHNS and SASEGT. V lost 6 bases and J lost 8; bases outside the gene matches: 7. Data came from immunoSEQ multiplex PCR; TCRdb stores just in-frame clones and leaves some out. The repertoire holds fewer than 55,000 clones, with 80% to 90% as singletons. The sample belongs to a study of OX40 agonist ivuxolimab in advanced cancers. Looking at the study overall: Prior anti-PD-1, anti-PD-L1 or anti-CTLA-4 therapy did not bar entry, and about 40% had some. Partial responses occurred in three patients (one hepatocellular carcinoma, two cutaneous melanoma). Study findings and constraints: Clonal expansion was seen in CD4+ and CD8+ blood T cells by week 6 at 0.1 to 3.0 mg/kg.

The receptor comes from an adult with an advanced solid tumor such as melanoma, head and neck, liver or kidney cancer. The sequencing here drew on CD4+ or CD8+ T cells sorted from blood, taken in a trial of the OX40 agonist ivuxolimab. The J gene is TRBJ2-3, the V gene TRBV6-1; 11 bases line up with TRBD2. The CDR3 is CASRSGTSGGTQYF. The CDR3 DNA follows: TGTGCCAGCAGATCCGGGACTAGCGGTGGTACGCAGTATTTT.